The sequence of this T cell receptor beta chain was determined in a study of blood T cells in healthy people across ages. V was pared by 3 bases and J by 5 bases, with 10 bases of the junction left unmatched. CDR1 is DFQATT, CDR2 SNEGSKA, per germline (reference sequence). The CDR3 consists of 16 residues. The use of a sample-barcoded 5' primer and a J-beta primer mix characterized a second PCR of roughly 6 to 11 cycles. Each cDNA molecule received a tag from a template-switch adaptor that had 12 random nucleotides. TCRdb redid the calling of the 5' RACE reads with MiXCR, one entry per CDR3 protein. The sample includes around 1.5 million distinct CDR3 sequences, 40% to 50% seen only once; the top ten take 7% to 9%.

The clonotype was recovered from a woman younger than 30 in good health. The sequencing input was blood. V and J are TRBV20-1 and TRBJ1-2, with 12 bases matching TRBD1. In DNA form, the CDR3 reads TGCAGTGCTAGTGAATATGGGACAGGGGGCTGGTATGGCTACACCTTC. Translated, it gives CSASEYGTGGWYGYTF.